This passage covers 26 T cell receptor beta chains from one sample sequenced in a study of shared clonotypes between healthy human individuals. Clones were read by immunoSEQ multiplex PCR, and TCRdb kept only the in-frame ones, dropping some. This sample has more than 1 million clones, with 75% to 80% found just once. Sequencing was performed on memory CD4+ T cells from PBMCs. Subset indicated: CD45RA-negative fraction. All receptors derive from a man aged 18 to 35 in good health. Some clones in this sample may be carry-over from other donors' samples.

The V gene is TRBV27, the J gene TRBJ2-7, with a possible D match to TRBD1 (6 bases). V was shortened by 5 bases and J by 3 bases, with 11 bases between the two germline ends. The CDR3 spans 13 residues. The germline V gene has CDR1 MNHEY and CDR2 SMNVEV (reference sequence). The DNA for the CDR3 is TGTGCCAGCAGTCCCCGCAGGGGCTACGAGCAGTACTTC. Protein: CASSPRRGYEQYF.

The rearrangement joins TRBV2 to TRBJ2-2; 7 nucleotides line up with TRBD1. The CDR3 covers 14 residues. The V segment lost 9 bases and the J segment 2 bases; nucleotides outside the gene matches: 6. Germline-derived CDR1 and CDR2 are SNHLY and FYNNEI. The CDR3 region has the DNA TGTGCCAGGAGTAGACAGGGAAACACCGGGGAGCTGTTTTTT. Amino acid sequence: CARSRQGNTGELFF.

V is TRBV6-6 and J is TRBJ1-3, with unresolved D. V was pared by 3 bases and J by 0 bases, with 9 bases between. CDR1 MNHNY and CDR2 SVGAGI come from the germline V gene (reference sequence). The CDR3 loop spans 15 amino acids. DNA of the CDR3: TGTGCCAGCAGTTATCTCGACCCCTCTGGAAACACCATATATTTT. Its protein product is CASSYLDPSGNTIYF.

Notes on this clone: Other DNA sequences in the same sample also yield this CDR3. CDR3 nucleotide sequence: TGTGCCAGCAGCTTAGATCGGGCGGGCCAGACTGAAGCTTTCTTT. Translating it yields CASSLDRAGQTEAFF. The V call is TRBV11-2, the J call TRBJ1-1; D is uncertain. Germline CDR1 and CDR2: SGHAT and FQNNGV. The CDR3 extends over 15 amino acids. V was shortened by 0 bases and J by 5 bases, with 13 bases between the two germline ends.

This chain connects TRBV5-1 to TRBJ2-7; 8 bases align to TRBD2. This CDR3 contains 17 residues. Germline CDR1 reads SGHRS; CDR2 reads YFSETQ. J lost 3 bases, V lost 4 bases, and 15 bases had no gene match. The CDR3, as DNA: TGCGCCAGCAGCCCGGACCTAGTAGCGGGAATGAGCTACGAGCAGTACTTC. Its translation: CASSPDLVAGMSYEQYF.

V is TRBV28 and J is TRBJ2-3, with a tentative D call TRBD2 (5 bases). There are 14 residues in the CDR3. The germline V and J ends were trimmed by 11 bases and 0 bases, with 15 bases remaining between them. The germline gives CDR1 MDHEN, CDR2 SYDVKM. As DNA, the CDR3 is TGTGCCTCAAGACGGACTTCTAGCACAGATACGCAGTATTTT. It specifies CASRRTSSTDTQYF.

This clone was picked up a small number of times. This chain uses TRBV11-3 with TRBJ2-5, with TRBD2 identical over 9 bases. The length of the CDR3 is 14 residues. V dropped 5 bases and J dropped 5; count of bases not matched to a gene: 6. Germline values: CDR1 SGHNT, CDR2 YENEEA. Here the CDR3 reads CASSRGGARETQYF. CDR3 nucleotides: TGTGCCAGCAGCCGCGGGGGGGCGCGGGAGACCCAGTACTTC.

This sequence joins TRBV5-3 and TRBJ2-6, with D possibly being TRBD1 (5 bases). TRBV5-3 is identified as an open reading frame with a role that is uncertain. The CDR3 loop spans 20 amino acids. V lost 2 bases and J 0 bases, leaving 21 bases between the germline ends. DNA for the CDR3: TGTGCCAGAAGCTTAGTCAACAGCGCAGACGGACACTCTGGGGCCAACGTCCTGACTTTC. It specifies CARSLVNSADGHSGANVLTF.

This rearrangement joins TRBV7-9 to TRBJ1-3; no clear D gene. V was pared by 5 bases and J by 8 bases, with 10 bases between. This CDR3 is 12 amino acids long. The germline gives CDR1 SEHNR, CDR2 FQNEAQ (reference sequence). This CDR3 is CASSPWADTIYF. In nucleotides, the CDR3 is TGTGCCAGCAGCCCCTGGGCGGACACCATATATTTT. The full variable domain, in which reference TRBV7-9 and TRBJ1-3 provide the parts outside the CDR3, is DTGVSQNPRHKITKRGQNVTFRCDPISEHNRLYWYRQTLGQGPEFLTYFQNEAQLEKSRLLSDRFSAERPKGSFSTLEIQRTEQGDSAMYLCASSPWADTIYFGEGSWLTVV.

V and J are TRBV5-5 and TRBJ2-7, with TRBD2 identical over 10 bases. Germline trimming cut 5 bases from V and 1 base from J; bases unmatched to any gene: 3. Germline V gene sequence: CDR1 SGHKS, CDR2 YYEKEE (reference sequence). The length of the CDR3 is 14 residues. In DNA, the CDR3 is TGTGCCAGCAGACTAGCGGGAAGTTCCTACGAGCAGTACTTC. Encoded protein: CASRLAGSSYEQYF.

This clone has just a few counts. CDR3 bases: TGTGCCAGCAGTTTTGCCAGGAGCCTTCACTCCTACGAGCAGTACTTC. Protein: CASSFARSLHSYEQYF. The genes are TRBV28 and TRBJ2-7; no clear D gene. The CDR3 consists of 16 residues. With 3 bases removed from V and 0 bases from J, the gap between germline ends came to 15 bases. The germline gives CDR1 MDHEN, CDR2 SYDVKM. The variable domain in full, completed from reference TRBV28 and TRBJ2-7, reads DVKVTQSSRYLVKRTGEKVFLECVQDMDHENMFWYRQDPGLGLRLIYFSYDVKMKEKGDIPEGYSVSREKKERFSLILESASTNQTSMYLCASSFARSLHSYEQYFGPGTRLTVT.

With respect to this clone: Other nucleotide sequences in the sample specify the same CDR3. The V call is TRBV4-1, the J call TRBJ2-5; D is possibly TRBD2 (6 bases). Germline assignment: CDR1 MGHRA and CDR2 YSYEKL. The CDR3 consists of 14 residues. V was shortened by 1 base and J by 4 bases, with 10 bases between the two germline ends. The CDR3 sequence: CASSQGPGVETQYF. In DNA, the CDR3 is TGCGCCAGCAGCCAAGGCCCGGGAGTAGAGACCCAGTACTTC.

V and J are TRBV7-2 and TRBJ2-3, with 9 bases that match TRBD2. The ends lost 5 bases at V and 6 bases at J; junction bases unmatched: 6. The CDR3 consists of 14 residues. The V gene's germline CDR1 is SGHTA and CDR2 FQGNSA. In DNA, the CDR3 is TGTGCCAGCAGCCCGCCGGCGGGGGGGGATACGCAGTATTTT. Translating it yields CASSPPAGGDTQYF.

In this sample, this clone turned up once. This rearrangement joins TRBV7-8 to TRBJ1-5; TRBD1 is a possible D gene (5 bases). CDR3 length equals 15 residues. Per the germline V gene, CDR1 is SGHVS and CDR2 is FQNEAQ. V was cut by 0 bases and J by 5 bases, with 11 bases left in between. Written as DNA, the CDR3 is TGTGCCAGCAGCTTAGCGCGCAGGGCCGATCAGCCCCAGCATTTT. Amino acids: CASSLARRADQPQHF.

This chain uses TRBV19 with TRBJ2-7; 13 bases match TRBD2. J gave up 3 bases and V 3 bases, and 2 bases lay outside the gene matches. This CDR3 contains 15 residues. Germline CDR1 reads LNHDA; CDR2 reads SQIVND (reference sequence). The CDR3 sequence: CASSIGLAGVYEQYF. DNA for the CDR3: TGTGCCAGTAGTATTGGACTAGCGGGAGTCTACGAGCAGTACTTC.

The count of this clone is one. The chain combines TRBV5-1 with TRBJ2-5, with 9 positions matching TRBD2. This CDR3 contains 16 residues. V lost 0 bases to trimming and J lost 5 bases; unmatched junction nucleotides: 8. Germline CDR1 SGHRS, CDR2 YFSETQ. CDR3 coding DNA: TGCGCCAGCAGCTTGGCTGGGGGAGCGGGAGGCGAGACCCAGTACTTC. It codes for CASSLAGGAGGETQYF.

The chain employs TRBV4-2 and TRBJ1-4; 9 bases are a match to TRBD1. The CDR3 covers 16 residues. The germline V gene encodes CDR1 LGHNA and CDR2 YNFKEQ. V shed 1 base and J 1 base; nucleotides not matched to a gene: 1. CDR3 region: CASSQGGQGTNEKLFF. The CDR3 coding sequence is TGTGCCAGCAGCCAAGGGGGACAGGGAACTAATGAAAAACTGTTTTTT.

This clone was recorded once. The V and J genes are TRBV12-5 and TRBJ2-3; 7 nucleotides match TRBD1. The CDR3 sequence is 18 residues long. V gave up 1 base and J gave up 3 bases; unmatched junction bases: 13. Germline values: CDR1 LGHNT, CDR2 FRNRAP. CDR3 DNA sequence: TGTGCTAGTGGTTTGGGACAGGGTCACTATTCGGGGACAGATACGCAGTATTTT. This gives the protein CASGLGQGHYSGTDTQYF.

V is TRBV2 and J is TRBJ2-1, with D possibly being TRBD1 or TRBD2 (5 bases each). The V end was cut by 7 bases, the J end by 4 bases, with 8 bases between. The V gene's germline CDR1 is SNHLY and CDR2 FYNNEI. The CDR3 has 12 amino acids. The CDR3 reads CASTGGYNEQFF. The CDR3 coding sequence is TGTGCCAGCACTGGGGGATACAATGAGCAGTTCTTC.

The chain uses TRBV7-9 and TRBJ1-1, with no clear D. The CDR3 is 14 residues long. Germline V gene data show CDR1 as SEHNR and CDR2 as FQNEAQ (reference sequence). Trimming left V 6 bases short and J 1 base short, with 12 bases between. The CDR3 nucleotides are TGTGCCAGCAGTCCAGGAAGTACGAACACTGAAGCTTTCTTT. This gives the protein CASSPGSTNTEAFF.

The chain combines TRBV5-1 with TRBJ2-5, with D uncertain. Germline V gene sequence: CDR1 SGHRS, CDR2 YFSETQ. Trimming stripped 5 bases from V and 1 base from J, with 9 bases between. This CDR3 contains 13 residues. CDR3 DNA: TGCGCCAGCAGTATTGGGTTCCAAGAGACCCAGTACTTC. This sequence encodes CASSIGFQETQYF.

The rearrangement joins TRBV19 to TRBJ2-7, with D perhaps TRBD1 or TRBD2 (5 bases each). V shed 5 bases and J shed 2 bases, with 13 bases lying between them. From germline, CDR1 is LNHDA and CDR2 SQIVND (reference sequence). The length of the CDR3 is 14 residues. This chain's CDR3 is CASSDRGLAYEQYF. Written as DNA, the CDR3 is TGTGCCAGTAGTGATCGGGGCCTGGCCTACGAGCAGTACTTC.

This clone was recorded a few times. The chain carries TRBV27 and TRBJ2-7; D possibly matches TRBD1 or TRBD2 (5 bases each). V lost 11 bases and J lost 3, with 11 bases in between. The CDR3 runs 11 residues. CDR1 and CDR2 from the germline V gene are MNHEY and SMNVEV (reference sequence). The CDR3 sequence is CASWGNYEQYF. The CDR3 DNA follows: TGTGCCTCCTGGGGGAACTACGAGCAGTACTTC.

V gene TRBV6-1 combines with J gene TRBJ1-2; D is unresolved. CDR1 is MNHNS and CDR2 is SASEGT in the germline V gene. The CDR3 runs 14 residues. V was pared by 3 bases and J by 1 base, with 9 bases between. The CDR3 loop is CASSDNEINYGYTF. CDR3 DNA: TGTGCCAGCAGTGATAATGAGATTAACTATGGCTACACCTTC.

This clone showed up just a few times. This sequence joins TRBV6-5 and TRBJ2-2; 10 positions agree with TRBD2. The germline V gene encodes CDR1 MNHEY and CDR2 SVGAGI. V lost 6 bases and J lost 6; bases outside the gene matches: 7. This CDR3 region has 15 residues. CDR3 protein: CASRPSGRASGELFF. CDR3 nucleotide sequence: TGTGCCAGCAGACCCAGCGGGAGGGCATCCGGGGAGCTGTTTTTT.

The chain carries TRBV18 and TRBJ2-7; D remains ambiguous. CDR1 and CDR2 (germline): KGHSH, LQKENI. This CDR3 is 13 amino acids long. With 3 bases removed from V and 1 base from J, the gap between germline ends came to 7 bases. The CDR3 nucleotides are TGTGCCAGCTCACCGACTGATTCCTACGAGCAGTACTTC. It encodes CASSPTDSYEQYF.